These 10 T cell receptor beta chains originate from one sample sequenced in a study of T-cell reconstitution after alpha-beta-depleted transplantation in children. Unique molecular identifiers were used to barcode this TCRbeta library. TCRdb used MiXCR to reprocess the PCR reads, holding one entry per CDR3 protein. The table records 500,000 to 600,000 distinct CDR3 sequences, 25% to 30% of them present only once. Material: PBMCs, obtained before TCRalphabeta/CD19-depleted stem cell transplant. These TCRs come from a boy less than two years old with Wiskott-Aldrich syndrome, due to receive a stem cell transplant.

The chain couples TRBV7-9 to TRBJ2-1, with D perhaps given as TRBD1 or TRBD2 (5 bases each). V was pared by 8 bases and J by 10 bases, with 9 bases between. The germline gives CDR1 SEHNR, CDR2 FQNEAQ (reference sequence). This CDR3 contains 10 residues. The DNA for the CDR3 is TGTGCCAGCGGCGAGGGGGAGCAGTTCTTC. It codes for CASGEGEQFF.

This clonotype has only a few counts. The genes are TRBV20-1 and TRBJ1-2; no reliable D call. The V end lost 4 bases, the J end lost 4 bases, and 7 bases lay between the germline ends. Per germline, CDR1 DFQATT and CDR2 SNEGSKA (reference sequence). The CDR3 extends over 11 amino acids. CDR3 coding DNA: TGCAGTGCTAAGGATTTCTATGGCTACACCTTC. This codes for CSAKDFYGYTF.

The chain employs TRBV12-3 or TRBV12-4 and TRBJ2-5, with a weak D call TRBD2 (6 bases). The V and J ends lost 6 bases and 2 bases respectively, with 10 bases between them. The CDR3 is 13 residues long. The CDR3 spells CASRRREQETQYF. As DNA, the CDR3 is TGTGCCAGCAGAAGGAGGGAACAAGAGACCCAGTACTTC.

The chain joins TRBV10-3 to TRBJ2-1, with 7 bases identical to TRBD2. V dropped 4 bases and J dropped 0; count of bases not matched to a gene: 9. From germline, CDR1 is ENHRY and CDR2 SYGVKD. This CDR3 is built from 17 residues. CDR3 residues: CAISVASGLVSYNEQFF. For the CDR3, the DNA is TGTGCCATCAGTGTAGCGTCAGGACTAGTCTCCTACAATGAGCAGTTCTTC.

Only a few counts were recorded for this clonotype. This sequence joins TRBV20-1 and TRBJ2-5; the match to TRBD1 covers 8 bases. Losses at the gene ends were 0 bases for V and 5 bases for J; bases not matched to a gene: 8. The CDR3 length is 15 residues. Germline V gene sequence: CDR1 DFQATT, CDR2 SNEGSKA (reference sequence). The DNA of the CDR3 is TGCAGTGCTAGAGACCGGCTCAGGGGGCGGGAGACCCAGTACTTC. This sequence encodes CSARDRLRGRETQYF.

The J gene is TRBJ1-2, the V gene TRBV3-1; TRBD1 aligns across 8 bases. Germline lookup yields CDR1 LGHDT and CDR2 YNNKEL (reference sequence). CDR3 length: 15 residues. The J segment lost 7 bases and the V segment lost 0 bases, leaving 7 bases of the junction unmatched. The CDR3 DNA reads TGTGCCAGCAGCCAAGATCTTAAGGACAGGGCTGGCTACACCTTC. It encodes CASSQDLKDRAGYTF.

This chain joins TRBV20-1 and TRBJ2-7; D not certain. Trimming took off 2 bases at V and 2 bases at J, with 10 bases between the two ends. CDR3 length: 13 amino acids. Germline lookup yields CDR1 DFQATT and CDR2 SNEGSKA (reference sequence). The CDR3 loop is CSARRPSTYEQYF. In nucleotides, the CDR3 is TGCAGTGCTAGAAGGCCCTCGACCTACGAGCAGTACTTC.

V gene TRBV10-3 combines with J gene TRBJ2-2, with TRBD2 matching over 10 bases. Germline V gives CDR1 ENHRY, CDR2 SYGVKD. V lost 3 bases, J lost 6 bases, and 4 bases stayed unmatched. The CDR3 has 15 amino acids. The CDR3 region is CAISDLAGVSGELFF. The DNA for the CDR3 is TGTGCCATCAGTGACCTAGCGGGAGTTTCCGGGGAGCTGTTTTTT.

Here the CDR3 DNA reads TGTGCCAGCAGCCAAGCACTCCCGGGGACGGAGCAGTTCTTC. Protein sequence: CASSQALPGTEQFF. The chain uses TRBV14 and TRBJ2-1; the D gene could be TRBD1 or TRBD2 (5 bases each). The CDR3 has 14 residues. The germline V and J ends were trimmed by 1 base and 10 bases, with 14 bases remaining between them. Germline lookup yields CDR1 SGHDN and CDR2 FVKESK.

V gene TRBV7-2 combines with J gene TRBJ2-5; D remains unclear. CDR3 length equals 13 residues. With 5 bases removed from V and 0 bases from J, the gap between germline ends came to 7 bases. Germline V gene data show CDR1 as SGHTA and CDR2 as FQGNSA. CDR3 sequence reads: CASSPAYQETQYF. The CDR3 DNA sequence: TGTGCCAGCAGCCCCGCGTACCAAGAGACCCAGTACTTC. Using reference TRBV7-2 and TRBJ2-5 for the parts outside the CDR3, the full variable domain is GAGVSQSPSNKVTEKGKDVELRCDPISGHTALYWYRQSLGQGLEFLIYFQGNSAPDKSGLPSDRFSAERTGGSVSTLTIQRTQQEDSAVYLCASSPAYQETQYFGPGTRLLVL.